This T cell receptor (beta chain) appears in the sequencing data of a study of shared clonotypes between healthy human individuals. The method was immunoSEQ multiplex PCR; TCRdb's version includes in-frame clones alone and lacks a portion of them. This sample has roughly 1,500,000 clones; under 99% occur once, and the top ten carry roughly 0.45%. Material: naive CD4+ T cells sorted from blood. Subset defined: CD45RA+ positively selected. This TCR was recovered from a man younger than 40 in good health.

CDR3 in DNA: TGTGCCAGCAGCTTAGCAGGGCAGTCCAATGAGCAGTTCTTC. Translating it yields CASSLAGQSNEQFF. The chain recombines TRBV7-2 with TRBJ2-1; D is uncertain. This CDR3 comprises 14 residues. CDR1 SGHTA and CDR2 FQGNSA come from the germline V gene. V was trimmed by 0 bases and J by 6 bases, leaving 9 bases between them.